The clone carrying this T cell receptor beta chain turned up a few times. Its antigen is unknown. In germline, CDR1 is SGHTA, CDR2 FQGNSA. The V gene lost 6 bases and the J gene lost 0 bases, with 14 bases spanning the gap. This CDR3 is 15 amino acids long. This sample is drawn from a study of T cell responses to AZD1222 COVID-19 vaccine. The study's findings and limits: Once two AZD1222 doses were given, Spike-specific TCR breadth and depth went up. Only a handful of people who got AZD1222 tested seropositive at baseline.

Sequencing was performed with immunoSEQ multiplex PCR; in TCRdb, only in-frame clones are kept and a portion is missing. The table shows 25,000 to 30,000 clones, with approximately 91% occurring only once. The TCR comes from an adult in good health. The J gene is TRBJ1-1, the V gene TRBV7-2; a possible D gene is TRBD1 (5 bases). The sequencing used peripheral blood, collected on day 0 of AZD1222 vaccination. CDR3 DNA sequence: TGTGCCAGCAGGGGAATGGGGGGTGTGAACACTGAAGCTTTCTTT. Translated: CASRGMGGVNTEAFF.